This TCR beta chain was sequenced during a study of blood T cell repertoires in COVID-19. Libraries were prepared by immunoSEQ multiplex PCR; TCRdb keeps only in-frame clonotypes and omits some of them. The sample includes 300,000 to 450,000 clones, 75% to 90% seen only once; the top ten take around 3.4%. With V trimmed by 2 bases and J by 7 bases, 12 bases remained unmatched. Germline V gene data show CDR1 as SGHDT and CDR2 as YYEEEE. The CDR3 is 16 amino acids. The sequenced sample consisted of peripheral blood. The chain has TRBV5-6 and TRBJ2-4, with 7 nucleotides matching TRBD1. This receptor was taken from a woman between 18 and 29 years old with acute or convalescent COVID-19. CDR3 DNA sequence: TGTGCCAGCAGCTTAGGGGGCGGTGTGGGGCAGAACATTCAGTACTTC. This encodes CASSLGGGVGQNIQYF.